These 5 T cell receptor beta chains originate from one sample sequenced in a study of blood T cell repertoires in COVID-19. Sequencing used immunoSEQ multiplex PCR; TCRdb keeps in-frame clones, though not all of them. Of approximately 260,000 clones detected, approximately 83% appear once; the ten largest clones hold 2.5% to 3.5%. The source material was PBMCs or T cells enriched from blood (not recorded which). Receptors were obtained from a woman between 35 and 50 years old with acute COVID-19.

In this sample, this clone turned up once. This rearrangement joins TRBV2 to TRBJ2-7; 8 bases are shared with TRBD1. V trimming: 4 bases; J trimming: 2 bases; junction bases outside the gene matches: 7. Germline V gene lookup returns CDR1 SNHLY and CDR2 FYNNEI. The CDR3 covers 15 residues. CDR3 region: CASSVEGQETYEQYF. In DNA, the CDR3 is TGTGCCAGCAGTGTAGAGGGACAGGAAACCTACGAGCAGTACTTC.

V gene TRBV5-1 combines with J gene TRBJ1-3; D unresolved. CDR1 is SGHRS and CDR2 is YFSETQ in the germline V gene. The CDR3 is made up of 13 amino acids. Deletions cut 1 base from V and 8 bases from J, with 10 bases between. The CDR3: CASSLSPRDTIYF. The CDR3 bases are TGCGCCAGCAGCTTGTCACCGCGAGACACCATATATTTT. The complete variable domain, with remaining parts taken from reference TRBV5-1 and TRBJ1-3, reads KAGVTQTPRYLIKTRGQQVTLSCSPISGHRSVSWYQQTPGQGLQFLFEYFSETQRNKGNFPGRFSGRQFSNSRSEMNVSTLELGDSALYLCASSLSPRDTIYFGEGSWLTVV.

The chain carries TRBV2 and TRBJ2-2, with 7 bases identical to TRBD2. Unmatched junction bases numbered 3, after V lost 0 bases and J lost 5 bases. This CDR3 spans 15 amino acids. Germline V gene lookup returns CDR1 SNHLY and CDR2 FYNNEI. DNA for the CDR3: TGTGCCAGCAGTGAAGCACTGGGGGGGACCGGGGAGCTGTTTTTT. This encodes CASSEALGGTGELFF. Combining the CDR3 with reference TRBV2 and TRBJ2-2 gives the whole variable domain EPEVTQTPSHQVTQMGQEVILRCVPISNHLYFYWYRQILGQKVEFLVSFYNNEISEKSEIFDDQFSVERPDGSNFTLKIRSTKLEDSAMYFCASSEALGGTGELFFGEGSRLTVL.

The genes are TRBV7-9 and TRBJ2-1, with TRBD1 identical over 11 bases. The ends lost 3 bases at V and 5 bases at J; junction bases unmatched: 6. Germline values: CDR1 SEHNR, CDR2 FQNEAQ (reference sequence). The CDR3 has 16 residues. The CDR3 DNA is TGTGCCAGCAGCTTTTTACCGGGACAGGGGGACAATGAGCAGTTCTTC. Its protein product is CASSFLPGQGDNEQFF.

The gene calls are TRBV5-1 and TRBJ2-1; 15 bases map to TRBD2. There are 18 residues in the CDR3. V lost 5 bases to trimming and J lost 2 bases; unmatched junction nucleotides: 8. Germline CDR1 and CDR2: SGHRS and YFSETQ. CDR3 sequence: CASRAGLAGGPPYNEQFF. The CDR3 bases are TGCGCCAGCAGAGCCGGACTAGCGGGAGGGCCGCCCTACAATGAGCAGTTCTTC.